This paragraph reports one T cell receptor beta chain. Its antigen specificity is not known. Base qualities are missing; no much larger clone stands one base away. The source of the sample is a study of CD8 T cells in ankylosing spondylitis listed by TCRdb under 2017. In terms of the full investigation: T cell receptor beta repertoires were profiled in healthy donors and ankylosing spondylitis patients so that disease-linked TCR variants could be found. Peripheral blood was sampled, and synovial fluid was also collected from ankylosing spondylitis patients. The whole study cohort included 108 healthy donors and roughly 24 ankylosing spondylitis patients.

The research as a whole found: In peripheral blood, the disease-linked clones were found at relatively low frequencies and had a CD8+ phenotype. Some TCR beta motif variants had previously been reported in synovial fluid and blood of reactive arthritis patients, which suggested common disease-initiation mechanisms. Significant enrichment of the disease-linked clones was reported in matched synovial fluid samples from ankylosing spondylitis patients. A TCR beta motif of about 8 highly homologous amino acid variants appeared characteristic of blood from ankylosing spondylitis patients.

Synovial fluid samples were paired with blood samples taken from the same ankylosing spondylitis patients. At the junction V is shortened by 7 bases and J by 0 bases, with 8 bases in between. Taken from cysteine to phenylalanine, the CDR3 has 13 residues. The read is trimmed to its CDR3 DNA, 39 bases read in frame from base 1. The germline V gene encodes CDR1 LNHNV and CDR2 YYDKDF (reference sequence). The sample was run on an Illumina HiSeq 2500. TCR beta libraries were prepared by quantitative 5'-RACE with molecular barcodes. Regarding the original processing steps: A new computational method based on a probabilistic model of VDJ rearrangement was used to identify disease-linked TCR variants. TCRdb reworked the public reads: Q25 trimming with fastp, MiXCR clone assembly, productive beta chains retained. Every CDR3 protein is listed once, alongside the most common genes and DNA of its rows. The V and J calls, along with clone size, are taken from TCRdb and not from the paper's own processing. The sample data list approximately 140,000 distinct CDR3 sequences, and roughly 44% of these were observed just once. The ten largest clonotypes hold about 16% of the sample.

The sample comprised synovial fluid, either unsorted or a sorted T cell fraction (not recorded which). The clonotype was recovered from a male donor with ankylosing spondylitis. Recombination connected TRBV15 to TRBJ2-3; the D gene is not confidently resolved. The DNA sequence is given as TGTGCCACCATGGCCCGTAGCACAGATACGCAGTATTTT. Translated, this gives CATMARSTDTQYF.